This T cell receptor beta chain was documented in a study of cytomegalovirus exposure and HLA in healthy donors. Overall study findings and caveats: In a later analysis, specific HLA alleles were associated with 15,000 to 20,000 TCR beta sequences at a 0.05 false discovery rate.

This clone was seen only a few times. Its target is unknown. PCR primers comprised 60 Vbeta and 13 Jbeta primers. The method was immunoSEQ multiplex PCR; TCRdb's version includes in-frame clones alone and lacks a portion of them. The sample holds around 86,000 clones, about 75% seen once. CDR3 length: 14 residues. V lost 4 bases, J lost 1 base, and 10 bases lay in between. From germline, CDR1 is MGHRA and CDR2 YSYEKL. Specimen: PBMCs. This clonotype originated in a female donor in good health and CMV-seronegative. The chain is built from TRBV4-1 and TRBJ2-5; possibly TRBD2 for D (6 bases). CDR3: CASSLVGLQETQYF. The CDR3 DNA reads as TGCGCCAGCAGCCTTGTGGGACTCCAAGAGACCCAGTACTTC.